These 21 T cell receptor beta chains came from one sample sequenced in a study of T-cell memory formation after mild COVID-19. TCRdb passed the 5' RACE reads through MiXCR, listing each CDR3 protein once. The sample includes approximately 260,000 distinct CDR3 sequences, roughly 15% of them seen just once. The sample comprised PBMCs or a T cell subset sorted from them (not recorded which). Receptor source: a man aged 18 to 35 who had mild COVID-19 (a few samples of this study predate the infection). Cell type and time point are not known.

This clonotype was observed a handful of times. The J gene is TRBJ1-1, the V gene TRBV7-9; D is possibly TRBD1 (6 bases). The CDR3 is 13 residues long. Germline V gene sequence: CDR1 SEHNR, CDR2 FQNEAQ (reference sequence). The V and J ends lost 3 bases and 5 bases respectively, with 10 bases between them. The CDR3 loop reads CASSFTGRTEAFF. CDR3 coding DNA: TGTGCCAGCAGCTTTACAGGGAGGACTGAAGCTTTCTTT.

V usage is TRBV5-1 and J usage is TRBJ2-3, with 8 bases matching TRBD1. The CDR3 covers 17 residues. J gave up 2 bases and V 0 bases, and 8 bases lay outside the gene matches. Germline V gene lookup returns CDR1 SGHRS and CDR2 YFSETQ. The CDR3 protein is CASSLDSGGSYTDTQYF. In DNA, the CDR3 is TGCGCCAGCAGCTTGGATTCAGGGGGCAGCTACACAGATACGCAGTATTTT.

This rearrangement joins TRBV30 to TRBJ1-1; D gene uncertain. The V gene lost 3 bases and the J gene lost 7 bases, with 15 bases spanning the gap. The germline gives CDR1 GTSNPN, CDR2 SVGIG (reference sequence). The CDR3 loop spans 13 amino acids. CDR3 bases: TGTGCCTGGAGCCCCCCGGGCCAGATTGAAGCTTTCTTT. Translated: CAWSPPGQIEAFF.

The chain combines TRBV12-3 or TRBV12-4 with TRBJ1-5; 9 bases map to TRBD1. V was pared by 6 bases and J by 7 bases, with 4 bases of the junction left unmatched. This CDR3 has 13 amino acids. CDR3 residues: CASRGTGRQPQHF. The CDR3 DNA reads TGTGCCAGCAGGGGGACAGGGCGGCAGCCCCAGCATTTT.

CDR3 bases: TGTGCCAGCAGCTCCTTTTACAGTTATGGCTACACCTTC. Translated, it gives CASSSFYSYGYTF. The rearrangement uses TRBV12-3 or TRBV12-4 and TRBJ1-2; D not certain. This CDR3 is 13 amino acids long. Trimming left V 6 bases short and J 5 bases short, with 13 bases between.

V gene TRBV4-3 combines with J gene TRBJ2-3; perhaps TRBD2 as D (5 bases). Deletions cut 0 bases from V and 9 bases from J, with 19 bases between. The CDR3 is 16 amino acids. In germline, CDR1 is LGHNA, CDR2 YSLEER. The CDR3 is CASSQEVEASSGTQYF. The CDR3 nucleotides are TGCGCCAGCAGCCAAGAAGTCGAGGCTAGCAGTGGAACGCAGTATTTT.

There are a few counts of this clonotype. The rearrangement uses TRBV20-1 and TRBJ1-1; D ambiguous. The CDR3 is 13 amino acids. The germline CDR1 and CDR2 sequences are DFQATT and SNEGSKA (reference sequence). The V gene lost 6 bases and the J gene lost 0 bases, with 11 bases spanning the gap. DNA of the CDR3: TGCAGTGCCACTTGGACGGTGAACACTGAAGCTTTCTTT. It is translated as CSATWTVNTEAFF.

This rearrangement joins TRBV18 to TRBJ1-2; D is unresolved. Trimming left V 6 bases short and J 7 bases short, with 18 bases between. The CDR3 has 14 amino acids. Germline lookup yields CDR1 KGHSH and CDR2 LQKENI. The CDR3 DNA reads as TGTGCCAGCTCTCCCGGACCAGAGAGTACTGGCTACACCTTC. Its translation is CASSPGPESTGYTF.

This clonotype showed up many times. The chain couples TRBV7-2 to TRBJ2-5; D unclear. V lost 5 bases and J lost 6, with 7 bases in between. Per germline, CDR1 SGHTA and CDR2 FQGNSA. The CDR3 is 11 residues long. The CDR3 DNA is TGTGCCAGCAGCCCCTGGAAGACCCAGTACTTC. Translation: CASSPWKTQYF.

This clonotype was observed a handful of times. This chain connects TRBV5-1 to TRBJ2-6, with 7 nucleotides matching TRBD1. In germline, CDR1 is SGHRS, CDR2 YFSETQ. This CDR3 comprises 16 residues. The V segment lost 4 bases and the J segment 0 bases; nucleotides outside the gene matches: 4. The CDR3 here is CASSGGQLSGANVLTF. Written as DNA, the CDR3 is TGCGCCAGCAGCGGGGGACAGCTCTCTGGGGCCAACGTCCTGACTTTC.

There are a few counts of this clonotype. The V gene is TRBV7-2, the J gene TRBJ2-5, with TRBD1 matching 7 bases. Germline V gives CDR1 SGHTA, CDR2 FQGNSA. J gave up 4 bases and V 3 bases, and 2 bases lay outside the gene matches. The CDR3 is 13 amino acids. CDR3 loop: CASSFWDRETQYF. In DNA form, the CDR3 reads TGTGCCAGCAGCTTCTGGGACAGAGAGACCCAGTACTTC.

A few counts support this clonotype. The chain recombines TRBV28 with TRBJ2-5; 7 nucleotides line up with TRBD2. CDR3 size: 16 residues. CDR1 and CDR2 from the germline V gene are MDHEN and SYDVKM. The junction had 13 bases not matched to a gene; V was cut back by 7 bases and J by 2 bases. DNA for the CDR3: TGTGCCAGCAAGGGTAGCGGGCTAGCCCGACAAGAGACCCAGTACTTC. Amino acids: CASKGSGLARQETQYF.

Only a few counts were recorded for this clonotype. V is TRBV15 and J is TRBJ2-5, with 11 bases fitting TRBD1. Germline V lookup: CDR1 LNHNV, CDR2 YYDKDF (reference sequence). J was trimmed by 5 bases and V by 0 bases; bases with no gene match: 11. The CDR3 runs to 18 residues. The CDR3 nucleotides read TGTGCCACCAGCAGAGATGGGTACCCGGGACAGGGGGGGGAGACCCAGTACTTC. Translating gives CATSRDGYPGQGGETQYF.

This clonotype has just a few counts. Here the CDR3 reads CASRPGQGRTFF. CDR3 bases: TGTGCCAGCAGACCAGGACAGGGTCGGACTTTCTTT. The chain is built from TRBV6-2 or TRBV6-3 and TRBJ1-1, with 8 bases lining up with TRBD1. The CDR3 consists of 12 residues. The V gene's germline CDR1 is MNHEY and CDR2 SVGEGT. Trimming at V came to 6 bases and at J to 12 bases, leaving 9 bases not matched to a gene.

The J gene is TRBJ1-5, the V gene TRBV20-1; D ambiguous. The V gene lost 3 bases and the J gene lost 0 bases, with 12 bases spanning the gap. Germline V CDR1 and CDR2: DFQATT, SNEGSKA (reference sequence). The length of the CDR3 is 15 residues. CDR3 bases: TGCAGTGCTAGGCCCGGGTCCTATAGCAATCAGCCCCAGCATTTT. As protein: CSARPGSYSNQPQHF.

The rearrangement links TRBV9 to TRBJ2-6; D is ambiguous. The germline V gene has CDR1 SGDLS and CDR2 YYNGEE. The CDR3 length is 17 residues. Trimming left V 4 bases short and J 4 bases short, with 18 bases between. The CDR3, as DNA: TGTGCCAGCAGCCCTTATGACGGTCGGCCCGGGGCCAACGTCCTGACTTTC. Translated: CASSPYDGRPGANVLTF.

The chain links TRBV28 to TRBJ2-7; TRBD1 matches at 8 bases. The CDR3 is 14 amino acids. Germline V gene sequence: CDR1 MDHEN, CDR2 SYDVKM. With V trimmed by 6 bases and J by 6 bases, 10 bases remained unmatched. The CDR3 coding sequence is TGTGCCAGCAGCCGAGGGACAGGTGGGCGCGAGCAGTACGTC. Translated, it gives CASSRGTGGREQYV.

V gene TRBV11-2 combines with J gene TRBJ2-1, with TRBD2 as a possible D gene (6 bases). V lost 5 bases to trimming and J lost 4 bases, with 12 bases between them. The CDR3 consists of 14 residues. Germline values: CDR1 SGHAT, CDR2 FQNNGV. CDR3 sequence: CASSHLRGYNEQFF. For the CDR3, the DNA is TGTGCCAGCAGCCACCTACGGGGGTACAATGAGCAGTTCTTC.

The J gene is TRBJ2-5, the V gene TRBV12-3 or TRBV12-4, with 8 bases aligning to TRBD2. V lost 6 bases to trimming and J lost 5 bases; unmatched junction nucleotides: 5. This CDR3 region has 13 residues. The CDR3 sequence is CASRAGGRETQYF. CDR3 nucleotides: TGTGCCAGCAGGGCGGGGGGCCGGGAGACCCAGTACTTC.

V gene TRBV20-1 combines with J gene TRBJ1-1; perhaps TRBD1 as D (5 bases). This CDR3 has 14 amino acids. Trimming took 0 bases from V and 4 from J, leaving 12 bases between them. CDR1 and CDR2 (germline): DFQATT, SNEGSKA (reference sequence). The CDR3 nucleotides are TGCAGTGCTAGAGATGGGGGTAGGGCCACTGAAGCTTTCTTT. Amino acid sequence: CSARDGGRATEAFF.

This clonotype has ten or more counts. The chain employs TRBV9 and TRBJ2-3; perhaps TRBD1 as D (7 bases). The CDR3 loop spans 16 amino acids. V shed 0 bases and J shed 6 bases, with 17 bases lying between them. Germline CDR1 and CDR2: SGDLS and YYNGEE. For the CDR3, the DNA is TGTGCCAGCAGCGTAGGCAGGGGGGCGAAGGTGGATACGCAGTATTTT. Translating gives CASSVGRGAKVDTQYF.